These 15 T cell receptor beta chains were all obtained from the same sample, sequenced in a study of T-cell reconstitution after alpha-beta-depleted transplantation in children. Unique molecular identifiers were used in preparing the TCRbeta library. MiXCR, run by TCRdb on the PCR reads, gives a single entry per CDR3 protein. The table lists roughly 670,000 distinct CDR3 sequences, around 12% of them singletons. This specimen consisted of PBMCs, obtained before TCRalphabeta/CD19-depleted stem cell transplant. The receptors derive from a girl aged 2 to 9 with congenital amegakaryocytic thrombocytopenia, due to receive a stem cell transplant.

This clonotype turned up a few times. The rearrangement links TRBV7-9 to TRBJ1-3, with a weak D call TRBD1 (5 bases). V shed 4 bases and J shed 0 bases, with 13 bases lying between them. From germline, CDR1 is SEHNR and CDR2 FQNEAQ (reference sequence). This CDR3 region has 16 residues. CDR3 in DNA: TGTGCCAGCAGCTCCACGGGGCAGCCCTCTGGAAACACCATATATTTT. Residues: CASSSTGQPSGNTIYF.

This clonotype was found many times. The chain has TRBV12-3 or TRBV12-4 and TRBJ2-1; the D is unclear. V lost 6 bases to trimming and J lost 6 bases, with 6 bases between them. The CDR3 runs to 11 residues. The CDR3 spells CASSRVNEQFF. CDR3 DNA sequence: TGTGCCAGCAGCCGCGTCAATGAGCAGTTCTTC.

The chain employs TRBV29-1 and TRBJ2-7; no clear D. CDR3 size: 11 residues. The germline V gene has CDR1 SQVTM and CDR2 ANQGSEA. V lost 0 bases, J lost 6 bases, and 6 bases lay in between. The CDR3 DNA is TGCAGCGTTGAAGATCTGGTCGAGCAGTACTTC. It yields the protein CSVEDLVEQYF.

This clonotype was seen more than once but under ten times. The J gene is TRBJ2-1, the V gene TRBV12-3 or TRBV12-4; TRBD2 agrees at 8 bases. Trimming took 6 bases from V and 0 from J; bases not matched to a gene: 13. CDR3 length: 18 amino acids. The CDR3 DNA is TGTGCCAGCAGCGGGTCTAGCGGGCTCCAAAGCTCCTACAATGAGCAGTTCTTC. This gives the protein CASSGSSGLQSSYNEQFF.

This clonotype has ten or more counts. DNA for the CDR3: TGCAGTGCTGCGGACTCCGAAGGCTCCTACGAGCAGTACTTC. Its protein is CSAADSEGSYEQYF. This chain links TRBV20-1 with TRBJ2-7; possible D gene TRBD2, 5 bases. Germline assignment: CDR1 DFQATT and CDR2 SNEGSKA (reference sequence). The V and J ends lost 5 bases and 0 bases respectively, with 14 bases between them. The CDR3 totals 14 residues.

The chain joins TRBV11-2 to TRBJ2-3; D gene uncertain. CDR1 is SGHAT, CDR2 FQNNGV, per germline. This CDR3 spans 15 amino acids. Trimming shortened V by 2 bases and J by 5 bases, and 14 bases separated the two germline ends. CDR3 nucleotides: TGTGCCAGCAGCTTACTGCAAGGGTGGATAGATACGCAGTATTTT. It codes for CASSLLQGWIDTQYF.

This clonotype was found a few times. The chain has TRBV7-9 and TRBJ2-3; D gene uncertain. V was shortened by 2 bases and J by 2 bases, with 5 bases between the two germline ends. The CDR3 totals 13 residues. The V gene's germline CDR1 is SEHNR and CDR2 FQNEAQ (reference sequence). The DNA of the CDR3 is TGTGCCAGCAGCTTAACCTACACAGATACGCAGTATTTT. This translates into CASSLTYTDTQYF. Based on the CDR3 plus reference TRBV7-9 and TRBJ2-3, the full variable domain is DTGVSQNPRHKITKRGQNVTFRCDPISEHNRLYWYRQTLGQGPEFLTYFQNEAQLEKSRLLSDRFSAERPKGSFSTLEIQRTEQGDSAMYLCASSLTYTDTQYFGPGTRLTVL.

This clonotype was found many times. The chain uses TRBV6-1 and TRBJ1-1; D remains unclear. Germline CDR1 is MNHNS and CDR2 is SASEGT. The V gene lost 7 bases and the J gene lost 7 bases, with 19 bases spanning the gap. CDR3 size: 14 residues. CDR3 region: CASTQKGPSVEAFF. The CDR3, as DNA: TGTGCCAGCACCCAGAAGGGTCCATCGGTTGAAGCTTTCTTT.

This clonotype occurred a few times. The chain has TRBV6-2 or TRBV6-3 and TRBJ2-2; perhaps TRBD1 as D (6 bases). Trimming removed 6 bases at V and 9 bases at J, with 17 bases between. The CDR3 spans 14 residues. CDR1 MNHEY and CDR2 SVGEGT come from the germline V gene. The DNA for the CDR3 is TGTGCCAGCAGAACCGGAAGACAGGTCCGGGAGCTGTTTTTT. Translated: CASRTGRQVRELFF.

The count of this clonotype is one. No conserved phenylalanine or tryptophan ends this CDR3, so it is likely a read error. The DNA is omitted, as the CDR3 cannot be located on it reliably, and the CDR3 follows TCRdb's listing. The chain uses TRBV7-8 and TRBJ2-1; TRBD1 is the table's D call and was not checked against the DNA. The CDR3 adds up to 15 amino acids, both ends counted. CDR1 is SGHVS, CDR2 FQNEAQ, per germline. This CDR3 is CASSWGRYSYNEQLS.

V and J are TRBV7-9 and TRBJ2-5; TRBD2 aligns across 10 bases. The V segment lost 5 bases and the J segment 4 bases; nucleotides outside the gene matches: 7. The CDR3 has 15 amino acids. Looked up from germline, CDR1 is SEHNR and CDR2 is FQNEAQ (reference sequence). This CDR3 is CASSPLAGVIETQYF. DNA for the CDR3: TGTGCCAGCAGCCCTCTAGCGGGAGTGATAGAGACCCAGTACTTC. The variable domain in full, with the rest retrieved from reference TRBV7-9 and TRBJ2-5, is DTGVSQNPRHKITKRGQNVTFRCDPISEHNRLYWYRQTLGQGPEFLTYFQNEAQLEKSRLLSDRFSAERPKGSFSTLEIQRTEQGDSAMYLCASSPLAGVIETQYFGPGTRLLVL.

This clonotype was found many times. The rearrangement joins TRBV11-2 to TRBJ2-1, with D unclear. Trimming took 1 base from V and 7 from J, leaving 5 bases between them. The CDR3 is 12 residues long. Germline V lookup: CDR1 SGHAT, CDR2 FQNNGV. CDR3 coding DNA: TGTGCCAGCAGCTTAGTTAAGAATGAGCAGTTCTTC. Translating it yields CASSLVKNEQFF.

This clonotype was seen ten or more times. V is TRBV5-1 and J is TRBJ1-1, with D maybe TRBD1 (5 bases). The CDR3 has 11 amino acids. V was shortened by 9 bases and J by 3 bases, with 9 bases between the two germline ends. Germline lookup yields CDR1 SGHRS and CDR2 YFSETQ. CDR3 sequence reads: CATWGHTEAFF. The CDR3 bases are TGCGCCACCTGGGGCCACACTGAAGCTTTCTTT.

In this sample, this clonotype turned up many times. V is TRBV29-1 and J is TRBJ2-7; tentatively, D is TRBD1 or TRBD2 (5 bases each). Trimming left V 7 bases short and J 5 bases short, with 21 bases between. The germline V gene encodes CDR1 SQVTM and CDR2 ANQGSEA. The CDR3 covers 14 residues. CDR3 DNA: TGCAGCGCTTTAGGGACGGAAAGACCTAACGAGCAGTACTTC. Its translation: CSALGTERPNEQYF.

The chain carries TRBV5-1 and TRBJ2-7; 13 bases map to TRBD2. The V and J ends lost 1 base and 2 bases, in that order; junction bases with no gene match: 12. The CDR3 extends over 19 amino acids. The germline V gene has CDR1 SGHRS and CDR2 YFSETQ. This CDR3 is CASSLLGTSGNPVTYEQYF. The CDR3 coding sequence is TGCGCCAGCAGCTTGCTCGGGACTAGCGGGAACCCAGTGACCTACGAGCAGTACTTC.